The source of this T cell receptor beta chain is a study of CD8 T cells in Susac syndrome. Random hexamers were used to reverse transcribe about 0.5 to 1 ug of RNA. The immunoSEQ assay covered 54 Vbeta and 13 Jbeta segments for CDR3. TCRdb independently ran MiXCR on the immunoSEQ multiplex PCR reads; one entry per CDR3 protein. The table shows 80,000 or so distinct CDR3 sequences, with approximately 94% occurring only once. The sequenced sample consisted of CD4+ T cells from PBMCs. This clonotype originated in a human donor with Susac syndrome.

The CDR3 DNA sequence: TGTGCCAGCAGCCAAGATACTAGAAACTACGAGCAGTACTTC. It is translated as CASSQDTRNYEQYF. The chain joins TRBV3-1 to TRBJ2-7; tentatively, D is TRBD2 (5 bases). Looked up from germline, CDR1 is LGHDT and CDR2 is YNNKEL (reference sequence). The CDR3 loop spans 14 amino acids. V was trimmed by 0 bases and J by 3 bases, leaving 9 bases between them.